This paragraph reports one T cell receptor (beta chain). This entry is derived from a study of blood T cell repertoires in COVID-19. Study-wide context: The cDNA or gDNA used as material had been derived from T cells, B-cell-depleted T cells, or PBMCs.

Only in-frame clones appear in the TCRdb table, and some are missing; sequencing was by immunoSEQ multiplex PCR. The sample includes around 360,000 clones, roughly 87% seen only once; the top ten take 2.5% to 3%. Trimming took off 6 bases at V and 3 bases at J, with 11 bases between the two ends. The CDR3 has 13 residues. The germline CDR1 and CDR2 sequences are LNHDA and SQIVND (reference sequence). V and J are TRBV19 and TRBJ1-1; D gene unclear. Sequenced material: PBMCs or T cells enriched from blood (not recorded which). The receptor was isolated from a woman aged 25 to 39 who had recovered from COVID-19. The chain's CDR3 is CASSRTGDTEAFF. Here the CDR3 DNA reads TGTGCCAGTAGCCGGACGGGAGACACTGAAGCTTTCTTT.